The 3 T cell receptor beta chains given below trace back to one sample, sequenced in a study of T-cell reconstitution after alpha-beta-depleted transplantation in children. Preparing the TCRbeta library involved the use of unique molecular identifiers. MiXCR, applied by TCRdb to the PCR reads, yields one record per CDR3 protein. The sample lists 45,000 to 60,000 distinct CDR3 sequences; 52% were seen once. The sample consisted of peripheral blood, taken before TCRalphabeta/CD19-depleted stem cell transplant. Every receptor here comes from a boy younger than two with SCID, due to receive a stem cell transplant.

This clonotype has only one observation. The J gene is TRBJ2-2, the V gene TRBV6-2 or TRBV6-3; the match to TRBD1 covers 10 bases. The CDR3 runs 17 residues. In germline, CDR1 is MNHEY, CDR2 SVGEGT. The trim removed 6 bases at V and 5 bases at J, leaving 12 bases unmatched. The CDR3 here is CASRPFDRGPETGELFF. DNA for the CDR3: TGTGCCAGCAGACCCTTCGACAGGGGGCCGGAGACCGGGGAGCTGTTTTTT.

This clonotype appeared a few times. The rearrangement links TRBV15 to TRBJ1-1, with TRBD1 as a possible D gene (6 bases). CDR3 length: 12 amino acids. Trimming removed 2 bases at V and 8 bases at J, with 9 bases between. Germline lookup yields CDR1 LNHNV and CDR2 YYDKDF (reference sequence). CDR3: CATSRSTGEAFF. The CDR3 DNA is TGTGCCACCAGCAGATCAACAGGGGAAGCTTTCTTT.

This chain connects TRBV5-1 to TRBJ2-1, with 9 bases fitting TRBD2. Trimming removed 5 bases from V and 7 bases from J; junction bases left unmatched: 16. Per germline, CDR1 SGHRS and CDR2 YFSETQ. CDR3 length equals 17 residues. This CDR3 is CASSSGLAGLGWNEQFF. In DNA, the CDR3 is TGCGCCAGCAGTTCAGGCCTAGCGGGGTTGGGGTGGAATGAGCAGTTCTTC.